This record concerns one T cell receptor beta chain sequence. What this receptor recognizes is not known. The record has no base qualities; no much larger clone is one base away. Taken from the germline V gene, the CDR1 and CDR2 loops are MDHEN and SYDVKM. V loses 3 bases at its end and J loses 3 bases; junction bases beyond the gene matches: 3. The CDR3 runs 14 amino acids, cysteine and phenylalanine included. Of the read, only the CDR3 DNA is kept; its 42 bases are in frame from base 1. In total, roughly 670 healthy bone marrow donors made up the cohort. At the time of sampling, every cohort member was nominally healthy, though immune exposures that went unrecorded were likely present. The donor was CMV seropositive and was included in the group of around 300 seropositive cohort members. Every donor gave a peripheral blood sample, and the peripheral blood mononuclear cells from that sample were used for TCR beta sequencing. The Qiagen DNeasy Blood Extraction Kit was used to extract genomic DNA from the blood cell samples.

The record originates from a study of cytomegalovirus exposure and HLA in healthy donors (dated by TCRdb to the late 2010s). Describing the broader study: According to an earlier analysis of a few hundred of the donors, 200 million or so T cells yielded over 90 million unique TCR beta sequences and 250 to 350 Gb of sequence data. An early release that covered more than 550 HLA-typed donors contained about 290 gigabases of sequencing data and tens of millions of unique TCR sequences. Of the 300 to 500 genotyped donors, 70% to 90% were placed in the genetic ancestry cluster associated with self-reported Caucasian donors. The study aimed to test whether signatures of past pathogen exposure could be identified by cataloging public T cell receptors. The study used immunosequencing to profile the T cell repertoires of more than 650 subjects and linked those repertoires to cytomegalovirus serostatus. In addition to the first cohort of 666 subjects, a separate validation cohort of approximately 110 different subjects was used. The study combined high-throughput TCR immunosequencing, statistical association of individual TCRs with disease status, and machine learning to predict cytomegalovirus infection status. To study patterns of TCR occurrence, a later analysis re-analyzed previously published TCR beta repertoires from 650 to 750 donors and added high-resolution HLA genotyping. The later analysis used no new phenotypic data to find candidate immune exposures, relying instead on TCR beta sequences and their occurrence across donors. An earlier analysis of several hundred of the donors applied high-throughput TCR beta sequencing to assess whether each TCR beta V gene segment acted as functional or pseudogenic. Donor age, sex, ethnicity and CMV serostatus were compiled alongside the repertoire data. A later genetic analysis used genome-wide SNP genotypes for 398 of the 666 donors, treating that subset as a discovery cohort. Every repertoire in the discovery cohort had been generated on one and the same sequencing platform. HLA typing included class I and class II loci at four-digit resolution. Typing coverage varied by locus: roughly 629-630 donors for A, B, C, DRB1 and DQB1; more than 500 for DQA1; over 600 for DPA1; approximately 450 for DPB1. Because of strong linkage in the cohort, roughly 5 DR-DQ haplotypes were treated as single units for association and clustering. Among approximately 370 genotyped donors of the cohort, an average of around 250,000 unique TCR beta nucleotide sequences was sequenced per donor, of which 15% to 20% were non-productive.

Receptor libraries were prepared by the immunoSEQ multiplex PCR assay. A mixture of 60 forward primers for TCR Vbeta segments and 13 reverse primers for TCR Jbeta segments was used in the multiplex PCR. The CDR3 region of rearranged TCR beta genes was amplified from genomic DNA by a multiplex PCR assay. Amplified TCR beta libraries were sequenced as 87-base-pair reads on the Illumina HiSeq System. Per the source publication's procedure: A later analysis tallied 75 million to 95 million unique TCR beta chains across the 640 or so repertoires, and about 10 million of those chains were shared by two or more donors. Raw reads were error-corrected and collapsed into unique sequences by a nearest-neighbor algorithm in which closely related sequences were merged to remove PCR and sequencing errors. Alignment of CDR3 sequences to IMGT reference sequences was used to assign V, D and J gene segments. For a sequence to be retained, a match of at least six nucleotides was required to both a V gene segment and a J gene segment. A rearrangement counted as productive if the CDR3 had no stop codons and remained in frame with V and J, and every other rearrangement counted as non-productive. Following IMGT convention, CDR3 was defined as the stretch from the second conserved V-encoded cysteine to the conserved J-encoded phenylalanine. Sequences without an unambiguous match to a single V gene segment were excluded from the earlier analysis of approximately 600 of the donors. In an earlier analysis of roughly 600 of the donors, a V segment was called functional when productive rearrangements were above 56.7%, and segregating when the standard deviation between donors exceeded 5%. To diagnose cytomegalovirus status from the catalog of TCR beta chain sequences, a statistical classification framework was built. A later analysis assigned V and J genes by comparing TCR nucleotide sequences with IMGT/GENE-DB human TR gene sequences. The TCRdist pipeline was used in a later analysis to assign CDR3 sequences and most-parsimonious VDJ recombination scenarios. In a later analysis, each TCR beta chain was defined by its CDR3 amino acid sequence together with its V-gene family, and reads without a unique V-gene family were excluded. In a later analysis, some 600 highly shared, low-generation-probability nucleotide sequences were removed to address suspected cross-contamination and a sequencing artifact. For each public chain, a later analysis derived a clonal expansion index from normalized ranks of inferred template counts within each repertoire. In a later analysis, generation probabilities were computed with a VDJ recombination model fitted to out-of-frame rearrangements, and the resulting probabilities were checked against IGoR. Hypergeometric tests were used in a later analysis to score TCR-TCR, TCR-HLA and TCR-CMV co-occurrence, with a repertoire-size bias correction applied to the TCR pairs. In a later analysis, false discovery rates were estimated by permuting HLA or CMV assignments 20 times. In a later analysis, co-occurring TCRs were grouped using DBSCAN, and TCRdist sequence similarity was added for clustering within HLA-allele-positive subsets. Repertoires with fewer than 30,000 or more than 120,000 public chains were left out of co-occurrence clustering, as were four to six repertoires with anomalous nucleotide sharing. Here the immuneACCESS table is served through TCRdb, limited to in-frame sequences with V and J called. Missing clones are a known gap in these copies; in checked studies unresolved V genes cover under half, and the rest lacks a known reason. That table gives V, J and clone size, and the DNA gave D and trimming. Across this sample there are some 180,000 clones, with about 13% seen only once. The ten largest clones capture more than 7% of the sample.

Beyond this particular receptor, the publication reports: A further reported finding was that TCR beta sequences accurately predicted the HLA-A and HLA-B alleles for most subjects in the first cohort. When HLA alleles, especially DR and DQ, strongly co-occurred, attributing TCR associations to individual alleles was difficult. Only TCR beta chains were sequenced in this cohort, and the absence of alpha or paired-chain data limited detectable features. Presence/absence analyses assumed roughly uniform sequencing depth across donors, an assumption that may not hold. HLA typing was unavailable for some donors at each locus, so association tests used only the typed subset. A later genetic analysis reported fewer N-insertions in productive TCRs among donors in an Asian-associated ancestry cluster than the approximately 670-donor mean. In an earlier analysis of some 540 of the donors, most TCR beta V segments appeared in productive rearrangements about 90% or about 30% of the time, broadly matching IMGT annotations. Because counts were too low, 15 to 20 rarely observed V segments, including chromosome 9 orphons, were excluded from the earlier analysis of under 650 of the donors. Most CMV-associated TCR beta chains appeared to be HLA-restricted in a later analysis, and the HLA associations seemed to be driven largely by CMV exposure. Most TCR sequences were seen in very few donors, while some public TCRs were found in many individuals. Linkage disequilibrium might explain the correlated functional status among segregating V segments, but an unknown experimental factor could not be excluded. In vitro tests confirmed that a few of the cytomegalovirus-associated TCR beta chains recognize cytomegalovirus antigens. CMV serostatus was the only immune exposure information available for the cohort. The study listed 150 to 200 TCR beta chains as associated with cytomegalovirus. In a later analysis, TCR association rates were found to vary across HLA loci, with the most associated TCRs seen for DRB1 alleles and the fewest for HLA-C alleles. V-gene and J-gene trimming of TCR beta chains was associated with a missense DCLRE1C variant in a later genetic analysis, and the association was replicated in an independent cohort. According to a later analysis, parvovirus B19, influenza, CMV and Epstein-Barr virus appeared linked to several top co-occurrence clusters. The authors suggested that the approach could potentially be generalized to other disease states and immunological phenotypes. A cluster of highly shared sequence variants was judged likely to represent a technical artifact of the sequencing pipeline. A later analysis found that HLA-associated TCR beta chains were more clonally expanded and had lower generation probabilities than equally common non-associated chains. Some IMGT-functional V segments, including TRBV6-2 and TRBV6-3, could not be told apart with the 87-base-pair reads, so those segments were excluded. Specific HLA alleles were associated with about 17,000 TCR beta sequences at a false discovery rate of 0.05 in a later analysis. Cytomegalovirus status was reported to be diagnosed by the classifier with high specificity and sensitivity in both the original and validation cohorts.

The sequenced sample was PBMCs. The rearrangement combines TRBV28 with TRBJ2-3; 7 central nucleotides agree with TRBD1. This clonotype was obtained from a man aged 45-65 years in good health and CMV-seropositive. The CDR3 reads CASSFSGGTDTQYF. The DNA reads TGTGCCAGCAGTTTCTCAGGGGGAACAGATACGCAGTATTTT.